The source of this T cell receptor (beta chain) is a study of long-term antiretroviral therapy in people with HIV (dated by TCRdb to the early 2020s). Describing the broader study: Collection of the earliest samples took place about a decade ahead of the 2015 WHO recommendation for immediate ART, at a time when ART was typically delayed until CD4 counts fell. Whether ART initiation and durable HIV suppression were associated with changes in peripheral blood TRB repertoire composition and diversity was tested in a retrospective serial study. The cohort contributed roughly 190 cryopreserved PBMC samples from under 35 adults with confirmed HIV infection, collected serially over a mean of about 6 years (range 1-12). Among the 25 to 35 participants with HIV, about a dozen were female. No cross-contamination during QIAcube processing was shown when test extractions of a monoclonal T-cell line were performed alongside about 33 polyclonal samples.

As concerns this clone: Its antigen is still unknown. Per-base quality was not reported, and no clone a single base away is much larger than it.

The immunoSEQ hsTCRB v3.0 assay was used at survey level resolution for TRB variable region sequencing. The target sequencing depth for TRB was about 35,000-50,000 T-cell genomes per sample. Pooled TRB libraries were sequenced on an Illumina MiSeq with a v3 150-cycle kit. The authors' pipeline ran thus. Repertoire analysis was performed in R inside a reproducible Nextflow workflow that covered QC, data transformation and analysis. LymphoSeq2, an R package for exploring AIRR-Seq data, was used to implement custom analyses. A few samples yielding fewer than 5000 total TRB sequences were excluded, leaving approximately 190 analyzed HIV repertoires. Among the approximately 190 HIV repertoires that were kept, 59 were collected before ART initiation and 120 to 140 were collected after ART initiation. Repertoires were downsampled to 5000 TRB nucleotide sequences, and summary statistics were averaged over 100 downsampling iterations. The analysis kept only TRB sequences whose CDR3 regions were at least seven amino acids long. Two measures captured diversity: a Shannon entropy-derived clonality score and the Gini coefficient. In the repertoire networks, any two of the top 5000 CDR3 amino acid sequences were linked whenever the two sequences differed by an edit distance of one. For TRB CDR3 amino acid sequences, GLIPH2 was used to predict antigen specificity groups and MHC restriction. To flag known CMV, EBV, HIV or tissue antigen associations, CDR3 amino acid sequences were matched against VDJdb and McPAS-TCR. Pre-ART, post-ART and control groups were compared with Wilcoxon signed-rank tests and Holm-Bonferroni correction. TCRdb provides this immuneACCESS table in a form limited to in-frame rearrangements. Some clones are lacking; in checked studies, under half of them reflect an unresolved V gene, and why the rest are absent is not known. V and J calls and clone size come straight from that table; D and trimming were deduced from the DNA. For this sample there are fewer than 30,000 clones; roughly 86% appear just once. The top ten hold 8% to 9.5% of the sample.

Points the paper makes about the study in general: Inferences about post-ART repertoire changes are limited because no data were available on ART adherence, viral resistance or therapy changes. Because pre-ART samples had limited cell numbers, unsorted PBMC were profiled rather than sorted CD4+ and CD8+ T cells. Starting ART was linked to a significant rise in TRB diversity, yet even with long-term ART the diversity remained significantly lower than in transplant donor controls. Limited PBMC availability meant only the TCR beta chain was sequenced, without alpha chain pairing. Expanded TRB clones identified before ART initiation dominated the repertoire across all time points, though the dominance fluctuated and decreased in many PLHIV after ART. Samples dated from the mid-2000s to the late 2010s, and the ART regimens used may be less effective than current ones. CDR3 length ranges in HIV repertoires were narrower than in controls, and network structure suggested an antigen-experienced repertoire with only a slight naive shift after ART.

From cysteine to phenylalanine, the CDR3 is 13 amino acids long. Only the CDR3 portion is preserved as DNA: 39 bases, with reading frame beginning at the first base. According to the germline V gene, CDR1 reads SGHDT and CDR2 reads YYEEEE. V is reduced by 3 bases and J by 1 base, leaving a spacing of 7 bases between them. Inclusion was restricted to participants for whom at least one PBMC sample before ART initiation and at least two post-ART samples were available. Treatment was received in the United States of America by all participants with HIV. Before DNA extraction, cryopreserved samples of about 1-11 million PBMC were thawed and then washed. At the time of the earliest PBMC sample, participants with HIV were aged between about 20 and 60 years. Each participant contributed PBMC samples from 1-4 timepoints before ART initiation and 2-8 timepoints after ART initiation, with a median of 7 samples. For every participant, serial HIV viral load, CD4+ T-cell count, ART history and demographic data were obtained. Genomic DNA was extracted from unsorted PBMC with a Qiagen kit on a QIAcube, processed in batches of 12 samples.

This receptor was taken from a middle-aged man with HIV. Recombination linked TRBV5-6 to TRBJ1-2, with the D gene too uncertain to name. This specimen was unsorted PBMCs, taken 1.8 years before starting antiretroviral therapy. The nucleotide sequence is TGTGCCAGCAGCTCAGGATTTAACTATGGCTACACCTTC. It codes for CASSSGFNYGYTF.